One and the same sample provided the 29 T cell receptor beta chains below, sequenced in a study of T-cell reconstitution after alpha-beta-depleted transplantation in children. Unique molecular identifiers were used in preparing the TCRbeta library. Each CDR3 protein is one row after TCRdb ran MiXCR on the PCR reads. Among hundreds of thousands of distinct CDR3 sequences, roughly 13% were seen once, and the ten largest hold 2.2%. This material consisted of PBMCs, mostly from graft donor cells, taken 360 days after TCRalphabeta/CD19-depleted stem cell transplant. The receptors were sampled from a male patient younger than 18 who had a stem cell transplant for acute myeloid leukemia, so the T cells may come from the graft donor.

The CDR3 DNA reads TGCAGTGCTTACCCGGGACAGGGGCCGAACCTCCTCGAGCAGTACTTC. Protein: CSAYPGQGPNLLEQYF. V is TRBV20-1 and J is TRBJ2-7; TRBD1 aligns across 10 bases. V lost 5 bases and J lost 6; bases outside the gene matches: 16. From germline, CDR1 is DFQATT and CDR2 SNEGSKA (reference sequence). The CDR3 is made up of 16 amino acids.

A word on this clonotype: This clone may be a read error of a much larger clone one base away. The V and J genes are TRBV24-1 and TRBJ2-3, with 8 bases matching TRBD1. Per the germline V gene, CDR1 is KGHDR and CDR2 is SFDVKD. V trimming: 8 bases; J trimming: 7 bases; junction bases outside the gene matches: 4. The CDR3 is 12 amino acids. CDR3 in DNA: TGTGCCACCAACAGGGGGACAAATACGCAGTATTTT. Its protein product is CATNRGTNTQYF.

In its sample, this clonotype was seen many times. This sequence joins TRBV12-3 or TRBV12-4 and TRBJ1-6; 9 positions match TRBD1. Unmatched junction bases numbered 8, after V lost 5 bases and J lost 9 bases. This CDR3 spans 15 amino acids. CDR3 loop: CASSAPGTGSSPLHF. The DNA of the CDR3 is TGTGCCAGCAGTGCGCCCGGGACAGGGTCTTCACCCCTCCACTTT.

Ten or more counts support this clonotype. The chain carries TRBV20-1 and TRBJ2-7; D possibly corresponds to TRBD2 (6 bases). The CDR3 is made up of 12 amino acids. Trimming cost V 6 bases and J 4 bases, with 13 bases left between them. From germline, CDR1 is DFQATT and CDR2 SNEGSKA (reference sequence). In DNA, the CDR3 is TGCAGTGCCCAGGAGGGGTTTTACGAGCAGTACTTC. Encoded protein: CSAQEGFYEQYF.

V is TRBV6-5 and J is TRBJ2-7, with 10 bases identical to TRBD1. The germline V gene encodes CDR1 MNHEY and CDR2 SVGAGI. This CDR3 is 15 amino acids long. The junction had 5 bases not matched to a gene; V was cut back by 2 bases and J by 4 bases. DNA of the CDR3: TGTGCCAGCAGTTACGTTCCGGGACAGGGGTACGAGCAGTACTTC. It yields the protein CASSYVPGQGYEQYF.

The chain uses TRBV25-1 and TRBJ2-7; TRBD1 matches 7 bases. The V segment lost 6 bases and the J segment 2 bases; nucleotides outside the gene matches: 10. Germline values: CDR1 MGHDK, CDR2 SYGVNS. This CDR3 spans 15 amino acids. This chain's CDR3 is CASRYKGGPPYEQYF. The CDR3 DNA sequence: TGTGCCAGCAGATATAAAGGGGGCCCCCCCTACGAGCAGTACTTC.

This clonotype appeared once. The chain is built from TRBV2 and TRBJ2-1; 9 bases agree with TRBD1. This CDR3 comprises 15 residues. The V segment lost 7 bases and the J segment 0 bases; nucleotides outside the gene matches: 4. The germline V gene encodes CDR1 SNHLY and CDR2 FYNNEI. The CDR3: CASTETGGSYNEQFF. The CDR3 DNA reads TGTGCCAGCACCGAGACAGGGGGCTCCTACAATGAGCAGTTCTTC.

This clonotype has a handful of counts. CDR3 residues: CASTLIYNQPQHF. CDR3 bases: TGTGCCAGCACCCTGATATACAATCAGCCCCAGCATTTT. The chain uses TRBV12-3 or TRBV12-4 and TRBJ1-5; D not certain. Trimming removed 7 bases at V and 3 bases at J, with 10 bases between. The CDR3 is 13 residues long.

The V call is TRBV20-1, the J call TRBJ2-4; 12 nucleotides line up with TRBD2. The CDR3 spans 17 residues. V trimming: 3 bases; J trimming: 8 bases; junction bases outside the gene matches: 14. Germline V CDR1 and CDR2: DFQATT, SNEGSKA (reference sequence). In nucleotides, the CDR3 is TGCAGTGCTAGCACCTCCGGACTAGCGGGACGGTGGGACATTCAGTACTTC. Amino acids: CSASTSGLAGRWDIQYF.

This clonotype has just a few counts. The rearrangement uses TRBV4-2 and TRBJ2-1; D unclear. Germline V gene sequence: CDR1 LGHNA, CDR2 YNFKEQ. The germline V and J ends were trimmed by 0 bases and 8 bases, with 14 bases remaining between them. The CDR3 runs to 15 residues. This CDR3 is CASSQEDLFQHEQFF. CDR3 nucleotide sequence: TGTGCCAGCAGCCAAGAGGATCTGTTTCAACATGAGCAGTTCTTC.

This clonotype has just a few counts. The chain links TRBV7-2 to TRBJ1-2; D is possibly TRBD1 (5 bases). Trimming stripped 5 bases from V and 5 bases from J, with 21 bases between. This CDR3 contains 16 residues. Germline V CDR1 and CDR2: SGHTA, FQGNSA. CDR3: CASSQLSGIRGYGYTF. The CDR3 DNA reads TGTGCCAGCAGCCAACTATCAGGGATTAGGGGTTATGGCTACACCTTC.

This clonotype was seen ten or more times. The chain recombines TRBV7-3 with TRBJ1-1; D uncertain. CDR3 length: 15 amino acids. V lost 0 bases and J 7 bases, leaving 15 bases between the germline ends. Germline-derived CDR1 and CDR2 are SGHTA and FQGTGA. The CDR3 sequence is CASSLTTSGLGEAFF. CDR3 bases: TGTGCCAGCAGCTTAACGACGAGTGGACTGGGTGAAGCTTTCTTT.

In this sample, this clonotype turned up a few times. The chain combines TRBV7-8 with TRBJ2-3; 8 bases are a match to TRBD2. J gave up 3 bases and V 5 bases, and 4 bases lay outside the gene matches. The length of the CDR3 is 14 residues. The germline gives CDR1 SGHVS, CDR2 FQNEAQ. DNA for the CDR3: TGTGCCAGCAGCCCCGAGCGGGAGACAGATACGCAGTATTTT. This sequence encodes CASSPERETDTQYF.

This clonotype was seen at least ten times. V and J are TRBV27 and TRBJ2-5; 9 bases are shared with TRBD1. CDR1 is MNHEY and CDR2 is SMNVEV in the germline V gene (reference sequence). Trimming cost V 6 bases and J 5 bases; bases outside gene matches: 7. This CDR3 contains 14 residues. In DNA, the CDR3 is TGTGCCAGCAGCTGGGGACAGGGTTCGGAGACCCAGTACTTC. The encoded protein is CASSWGQGSETQYF.

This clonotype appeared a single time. CDR3 protein: CSAVQGSPHEQYF. The CDR3 DNA sequence: TGCAGTGCTGTACAGGGGTCCCCCCACGAGCAGTACTTC. The V and J genes are TRBV20-1 and TRBJ2-7; 7 bases map to TRBD1. Germline V gene data show CDR1 as DFQATT and CDR2 as SNEGSKA (reference sequence). V lost 5 bases and J lost 5; bases outside the gene matches: 9. CDR3 size: 13 residues.

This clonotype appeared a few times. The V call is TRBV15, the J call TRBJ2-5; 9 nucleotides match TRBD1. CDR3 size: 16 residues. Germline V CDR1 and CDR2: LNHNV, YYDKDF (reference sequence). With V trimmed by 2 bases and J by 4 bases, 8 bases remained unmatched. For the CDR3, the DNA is TGTGCCACCAGCAGACCTCAGACAGGGGGAGGAGAGACCCAGTACTTC. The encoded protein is CATSRPQTGGGETQYF. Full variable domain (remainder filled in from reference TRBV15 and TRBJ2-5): DAMVIQNPRYQVTQFGKPVTLSCSQTLNHNVMYWYQQKSSQAPKLLFHYYDKDFNNEADTPDNFQSRRPNTSFCFLDIRSPGLGDTAMYLCATSRPQTGGGETQYFGPGTRLLVL.

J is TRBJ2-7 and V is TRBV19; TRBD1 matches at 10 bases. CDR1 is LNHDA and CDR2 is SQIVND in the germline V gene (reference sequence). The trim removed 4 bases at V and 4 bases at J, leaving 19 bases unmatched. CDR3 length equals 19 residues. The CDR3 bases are TGTGCCAGTAGTACCTTCACCGGGACAGGGGATGGGGGTTTATACGAGCAGTACTTC. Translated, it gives CASSTFTGTGDGGLYEQYF.

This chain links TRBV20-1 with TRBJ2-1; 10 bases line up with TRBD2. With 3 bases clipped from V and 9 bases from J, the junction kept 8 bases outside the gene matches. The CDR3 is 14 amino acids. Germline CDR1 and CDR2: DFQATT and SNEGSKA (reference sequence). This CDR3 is CSASLLAGVAEQFF. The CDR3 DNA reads TGCAGTGCTAGTCTCCTAGCGGGAGTGGCTGAGCAGTTCTTC.

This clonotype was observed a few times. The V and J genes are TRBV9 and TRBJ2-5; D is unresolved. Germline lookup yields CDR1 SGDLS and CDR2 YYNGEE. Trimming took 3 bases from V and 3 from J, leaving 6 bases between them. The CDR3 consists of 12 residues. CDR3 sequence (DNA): TGTGCCAGCAGCGGGTGGAAAGAGACCCAGTACTTC. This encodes CASSGWKETQYF.

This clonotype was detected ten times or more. CDR3 protein: CASQREPQETQYF. In DNA form, the CDR3 reads TGTGCCAGTCAGCGGGAGCCCCAAGAGACCCAGTACTTC. The chain employs TRBV28 and TRBJ2-5, with 8 bases aligning to TRBD2. There are 13 residues in the CDR3. Germline loops: CDR1 MDHEN, CDR2 SYDVKM. Losses at the gene ends were 9 bases for V and 1 base for J; bases not matched to a gene: 4.

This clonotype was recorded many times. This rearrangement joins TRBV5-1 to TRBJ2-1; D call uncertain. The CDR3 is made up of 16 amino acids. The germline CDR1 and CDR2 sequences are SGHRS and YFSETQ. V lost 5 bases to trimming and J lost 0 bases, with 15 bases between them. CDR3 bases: TGCGCCAGCAGTGACCCCCGGGCTAGCTCCTACAATGAGCAGTTCTTC. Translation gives CASSDPRASSYNEQFF. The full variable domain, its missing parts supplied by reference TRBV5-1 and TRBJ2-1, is KAGVTQTPRYLIKTRGQQVTLSCSPISGHRSVSWYQQTPGQGLQFLFEYFSETQRNKGNFPGRFSGRQFSNSRSEMNVSTLELGDSALYLCASSDPRASSYNEQFFGPGTRLTVL.

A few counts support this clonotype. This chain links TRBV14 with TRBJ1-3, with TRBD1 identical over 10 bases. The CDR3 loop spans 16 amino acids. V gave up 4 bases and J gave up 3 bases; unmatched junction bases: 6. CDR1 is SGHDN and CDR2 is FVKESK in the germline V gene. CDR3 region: CASSPGTGVIGNTIYF. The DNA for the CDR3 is TGTGCCAGCAGCCCCGGGACAGGGGTAATTGGAAACACCATATATTTT.

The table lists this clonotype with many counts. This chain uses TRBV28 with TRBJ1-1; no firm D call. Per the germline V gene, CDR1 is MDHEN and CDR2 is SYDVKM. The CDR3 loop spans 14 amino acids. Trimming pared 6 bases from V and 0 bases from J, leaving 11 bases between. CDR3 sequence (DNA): TGTGCCAGCAGGCTGGCACAGCTGAACACTGAAGCTTTCTTT. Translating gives CASRLAQLNTEAFF.

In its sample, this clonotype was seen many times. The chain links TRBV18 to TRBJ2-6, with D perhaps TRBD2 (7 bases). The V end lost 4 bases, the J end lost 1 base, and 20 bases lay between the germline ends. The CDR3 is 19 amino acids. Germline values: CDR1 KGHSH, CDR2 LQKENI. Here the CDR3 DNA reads TGTGCCAGCTCACGAGAAACCGGGGGGCGAGGGTCTGGGGCCAACGTCCTGACTTTC. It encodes CASSRETGGRGSGANVLTF.

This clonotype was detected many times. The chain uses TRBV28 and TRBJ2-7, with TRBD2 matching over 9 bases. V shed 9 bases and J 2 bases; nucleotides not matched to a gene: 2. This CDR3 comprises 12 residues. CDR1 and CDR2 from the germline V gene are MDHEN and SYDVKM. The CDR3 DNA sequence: TGTGCCAGTAGCGGGGGAACCTACGAGCAGTACTTC. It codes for CASSGGTYEQYF.

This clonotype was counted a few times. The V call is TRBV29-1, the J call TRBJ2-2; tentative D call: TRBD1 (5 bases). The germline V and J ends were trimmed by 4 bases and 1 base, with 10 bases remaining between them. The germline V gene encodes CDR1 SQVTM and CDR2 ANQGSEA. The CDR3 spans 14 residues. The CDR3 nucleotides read TGCAGCGTTGGGCAGGGCCTGAACACCGGGGAGCTGTTTTTT. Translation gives CSVGQGLNTGELFF.

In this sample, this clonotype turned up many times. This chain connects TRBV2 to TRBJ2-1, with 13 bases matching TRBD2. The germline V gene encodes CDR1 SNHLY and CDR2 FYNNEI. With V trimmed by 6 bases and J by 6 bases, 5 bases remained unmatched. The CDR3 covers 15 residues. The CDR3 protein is CASRLTSGRANEQFF. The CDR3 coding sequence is TGTGCCAGCAGACTTACTAGCGGGAGGGCCAATGAGCAGTTCTTC.

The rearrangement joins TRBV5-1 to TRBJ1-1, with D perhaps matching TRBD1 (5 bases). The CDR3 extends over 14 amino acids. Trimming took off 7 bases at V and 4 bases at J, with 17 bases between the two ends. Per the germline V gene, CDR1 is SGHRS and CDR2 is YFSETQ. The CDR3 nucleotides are TGCGCCAGCGACGAGGGGTTGGGGACCACTGAAGCTTTCTTT. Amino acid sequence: CASDEGLGTTEAFF.

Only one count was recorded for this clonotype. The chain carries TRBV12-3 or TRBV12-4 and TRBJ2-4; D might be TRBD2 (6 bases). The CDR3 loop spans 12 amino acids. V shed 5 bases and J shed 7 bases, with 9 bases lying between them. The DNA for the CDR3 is TGTGCCAGCAGTCCCGGGAGTAACATTCAGTACTTC. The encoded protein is CASSPGSNIQYF.